Shown below are 17 T cell receptor beta chains from a single sample sequenced in a study of shared clonotypes between healthy human individuals. The repertoire was sequenced with immunoSEQ multiplex PCR; TCRdb's copy has only in-frame clones and lacks some. Of roughly 680,000 clones listed, around 70% are singletons. The sequencing input was memory CD4+ T cells sorted from blood. Sample subset: CD45RA-negative fraction. The origin of the receptors is a woman aged 25 to 45 in good health.

J is TRBJ1-3 and V is TRBV2; D might be TRBD1 (5 bases). The CDR3 extends over 15 amino acids. V was clipped by 3 bases and J by 8 bases, with 17 bases between them. Germline CDR1 and CDR2: SNHLY and FYNNEI. The CDR3 DNA is TGTGCCAGCAGTGATCAAGGGCAGGGTCGGGACACCATATATTTT. Protein sequence: CASSDQGQGRDTIYF.

This chain joins TRBV19 and TRBJ1-1, with TRBD1 identical over 7 bases. The CDR3 is 11 residues long. Germline values: CDR1 LNHDA, CDR2 SQIVND (reference sequence). Germline trimming cut 6 bases from V and 6 bases from J; bases unmatched to any gene: 1. CDR3 sequence reads: CASRQGSEAFF. The CDR3 nucleotides are TGTGCCAGTAGACAGGGGTCTGAAGCTTTCTTT.

This clone was detected once. V is TRBV19 and J is TRBJ2-7, with 10 positions matching TRBD1. Germline V gene lookup returns CDR1 LNHDA and CDR2 SQIVND (reference sequence). The CDR3 totals 15 residues. V lost 5 bases, J lost 4 bases, and 8 bases stayed unmatched. CDR3 nucleotides: TGTGCCAGTAGTGATGGACAGGGGGTTTGGTACGAGCAGTACTTC. It codes for CASSDGQGVWYEQYF.

The CDR3: CASHPGTGGTGELFF. The DNA for the CDR3 is TGTGCCAGCCACCCCGGGACAGGGGGCACCGGGGAGCTGTTTTTT. The rearrangement joins TRBV2 to TRBJ2-2; 11 nucleotides line up with TRBD1. V lost 8 bases, J lost 4 bases, and 6 bases stayed unmatched. CDR3 length: 15 amino acids. The germline CDR1 and CDR2 sequences are SNHLY and FYNNEI.

V gene TRBV19 combines with J gene TRBJ1-5; TRBD1 is a possible D gene (6 bases). Per the germline V gene, CDR1 is LNHDA and CDR2 is SQIVND (reference sequence). This CDR3 is 15 amino acids long. Trimming removed 2 bases from V and 2 bases from J, with 10 bases in between. The DNA for the CDR3 is TGTGCCAGTAGTATAATGAGACAGGGCAATCAGCCCCAGCATTTT. Its translation: CASSIMRQGNQPQHF.

This clone was found once. This rearrangement joins TRBV10-1 to TRBJ2-1; weak D call: TRBD1 (5 bases). V was cut by 0 bases and J by 9 bases, with 15 bases left in between. Looked up from germline, CDR1 is WNHNN and CDR2 is SYGVQD (reference sequence). This CDR3 region has 15 residues. CDR3 protein: CASSESRGKKGEQFF. Written as DNA, the CDR3 is TGCGCCAGCAGTGAGTCAAGGGGAAAGAAGGGTGAGCAGTTCTTC.

The rearrangement links TRBV19 to TRBJ2-5, with 12 bases that match TRBD2. This CDR3 is built from 17 residues. Germline loops: CDR1 LNHDA, CDR2 SQIVND (reference sequence). Unmatched junction bases numbered 5, after V lost 1 base and J lost 2 bases. The CDR3, as DNA: TGTGCCAGTAGTATAGCCGGACTAGCGGGGCTACAAGAGACCCAGTACTTC. Protein: CASSIAGLAGLQETQYF.

This clone was picked up a small number of times. The rearrangement links TRBV7-9 to TRBJ1-1; no clear D gene. CDR1 and CDR2 from the germline V gene are SEHNR and FQNEAQ (reference sequence). The CDR3 consists of 13 residues. The V gene lost 4 bases and the J gene lost 10 bases, with 16 bases spanning the gap. CDR3: CASSYVDVSGAFF. The CDR3 bases are TGTGCCAGCAGCTACGTGGATGTGAGCGGAGCTTTCTTT.

The chain carries TRBV19 and TRBJ1-1; possible D gene TRBD1, 5 bases. Germline CDR1 and CDR2: LNHDA and SQIVND (reference sequence). The V end lost 6 bases, the J end lost 4 bases, and 9 bases lay between the germline ends. The CDR3 contains 12 residues. CDR3 in DNA: TGTGCCAGTAGCTCAGGGAGCACTGAAGCTTTCTTT. The encoded protein is CASSSGSTEAFF.

This clone was counted a few times. This chain joins TRBV2 and TRBJ2-4, with 7 bases aligning to TRBD2. CDR1 is SNHLY, CDR2 FYNNEI, per germline. This CDR3 is built from 11 residues. V was clipped by 7 bases and J by 9 bases; unmatched bases: 3. The CDR3 region has the DNA TGTGCCAGCACCGGGAGGTCCATTCAGTACTTC. Protein: CASTGRSIQYF.

This chain links TRBV4-2 with TRBJ2-7, with TRBD1 identical over 9 bases. Germline lookup yields CDR1 LGHNA and CDR2 YNFKEQ. This CDR3 has 15 residues. The V gene end was trimmed by 1 base and the J gene end by 6 bases; junction bases not matched to a gene: 7. The CDR3 coding sequence is TGTGCCAGCAGCCAAGCCGGGACAGGGATGCTCGAGCAGTACTTC. Translated, it gives CASSQAGTGMLEQYF.

This rearrangement joins TRBV6-1 to TRBJ2-1; 7 positions agree with TRBD2. The length of the CDR3 is 12 residues. Unmatched junction bases numbered 4, after V lost 6 bases and J lost 8 bases. The germline gives CDR1 MNHNS, CDR2 SASEGT. The CDR3 region is CASRREKDEQFF. DNA for the CDR3: TGTGCCAGCAGGCGGGAGAAAGATGAGCAGTTCTTC.

This chain links TRBV7-3 with TRBJ1-2, with D hard to call. CDR3 length equals 13 residues. Germline CDR1 is SGHTA and CDR2 is FQGTGA. Trimming left V 2 bases short and J 7 bases short, with 11 bases between. The CDR3: CASSLRGMGGYTF. CDR3 nucleotides: TGTGCCAGCAGCTTACGAGGGATGGGTGGCTACACCTTC.

V and J are TRBV7-6 and TRBJ2-6; 8 nucleotides align to TRBD1. The germline CDR1 and CDR2 sequences are SGHVS and FNYEAQ. Germline trimming cut 5 bases from V and 0 bases from J; bases unmatched to any gene: 6. The CDR3 has 17 amino acids. CDR3 amino acids: CASSQADRGSGANVLTF. CDR3 bases: TGTGCCAGCAGCCAGGCTGACAGGGGCTCTGGGGCCAACGTCCTGACTTTC.

The rearrangement joins TRBV14 to TRBJ1-6; tentative D call: TRBD1 (5 bases). This CDR3 spans 14 amino acids. The germline V gene encodes CDR1 SGHDN and CDR2 FVKESK. Trimming pared 6 bases from V and 10 bases from J, leaving 16 bases between. The CDR3 coding sequence is TGTGCCAGCAGTCGCCGGGGCCTCGAGTCACCCCTCCACTTT. Amino acids: CASSRRGLESPLHF.

This chain connects TRBV7-2 to TRBJ2-1, with TRBD2 as a possible D gene (5 bases). The CDR3 runs to 12 residues. V was trimmed by 5 bases and J by 8 bases, leaving 10 bases between them. The germline CDR1 and CDR2 sequences are SGHTA and FQGNSA. DNA of the CDR3: TGTGCCAGCAGCCCCCGAGGGTATGAGCAGTTCTTC. Its translation: CASSPRGYEQFF.

The chain couples TRBV5-1 to TRBJ1-3; a possible D gene is TRBD1 (6 bases). Germline CDR1 and CDR2: SGHRS and YFSETQ. V was shortened by 2 bases and J by 1 base, with 10 bases between the two germline ends. CDR3 length: 15 residues. CDR3 nucleotide sequence: TGCGCCAGCAGCTTCAGGGGCGGATCTGGAAACACCATATATTTT. It specifies CASSFRGGSGNTIYF.